The source of this T cell receptor beta chain is a study of blood T cells in healthy people across ages. Looking at the study overall: There was about one barcoded beta molecule captured by template switching per two T cells.

V lost 8 bases to trimming and J lost 0 bases, with 11 bases between them. This CDR3 has 14 amino acids. CDR1 SGDLS and CDR2 YYNGEE come from the germline V gene. PBMCs were isolated at a quantity of at least 7 million per sample. Through a sample-barcoded 5' primer and a J-beta primer mix, a second PCR was run for about 6 to 12 cycles. TCRdb re-called the 5' RACE reads through MiXCR, storing one row per CDR3 protein. The sample carries some 1.1 million distinct CDR3 sequences, roughly two fifths recorded once. Overall study findings and caveats: The long-lived group displayed more naive CD4+ cells, plus higher diversity, than the aged donors did.

On this clonotype: What it recognizes is unknown.

The source of this sequence is a young man in good health. The genes are TRBV9 and TRBJ2-2; the D is unclear. Sequencing was carried out using blood. The CDR3 bases are TGTGCCAGTCAACGGACGCCGAACACCGGGGAGCTGTTTTTT. As protein: CASQRTPNTGELFF.